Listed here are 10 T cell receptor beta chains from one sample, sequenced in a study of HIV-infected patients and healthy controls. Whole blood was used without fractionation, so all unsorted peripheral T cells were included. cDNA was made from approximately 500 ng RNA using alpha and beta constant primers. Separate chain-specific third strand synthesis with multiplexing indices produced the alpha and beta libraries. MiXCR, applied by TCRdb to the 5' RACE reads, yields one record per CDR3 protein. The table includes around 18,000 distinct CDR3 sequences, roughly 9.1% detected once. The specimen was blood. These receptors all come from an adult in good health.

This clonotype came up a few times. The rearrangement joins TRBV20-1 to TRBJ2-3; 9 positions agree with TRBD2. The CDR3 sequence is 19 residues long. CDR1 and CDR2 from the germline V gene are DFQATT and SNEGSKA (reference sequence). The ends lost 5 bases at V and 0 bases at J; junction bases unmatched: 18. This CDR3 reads CSAPQGLAGLLPSTDTQYF. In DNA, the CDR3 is TGCAGTGCTCCCCAGGGACTAGCTGGCTTACTCCCTAGCACAGATACGCAGTATTTT.

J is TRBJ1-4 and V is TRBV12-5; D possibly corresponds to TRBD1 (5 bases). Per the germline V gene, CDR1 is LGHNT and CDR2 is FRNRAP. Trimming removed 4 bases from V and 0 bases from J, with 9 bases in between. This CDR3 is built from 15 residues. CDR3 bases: TGTGCTAGTGGTTCCGGGACCGCAACTAATGAAAAACTGTTTTTT. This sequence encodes CASGSGTATNEKLFF.

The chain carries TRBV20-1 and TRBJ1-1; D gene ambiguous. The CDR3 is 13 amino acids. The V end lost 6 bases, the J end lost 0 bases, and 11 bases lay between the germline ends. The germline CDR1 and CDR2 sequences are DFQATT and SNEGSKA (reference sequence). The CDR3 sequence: CSANREMNTEAFF. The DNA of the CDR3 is TGCAGTGCCAATCGAGAGATGAACACTGAAGCTTTCTTT.

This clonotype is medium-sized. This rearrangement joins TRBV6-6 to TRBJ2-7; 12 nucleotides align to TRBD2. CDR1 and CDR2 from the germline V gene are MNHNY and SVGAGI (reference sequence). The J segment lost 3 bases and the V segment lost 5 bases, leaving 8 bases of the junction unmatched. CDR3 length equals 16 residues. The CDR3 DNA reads TGTGCCAGCAGTCCCGTAGGACTAGCGGGAAACTACGAGCAGTACTTC. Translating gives CASSPVGLAGNYEQYF.

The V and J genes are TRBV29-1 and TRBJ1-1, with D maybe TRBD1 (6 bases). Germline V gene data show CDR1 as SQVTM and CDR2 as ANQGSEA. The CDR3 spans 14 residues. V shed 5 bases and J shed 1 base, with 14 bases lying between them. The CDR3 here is CSVITGTTNTEAFF. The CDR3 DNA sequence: TGCAGCGTTATTACCGGGACAACGAACACTGAAGCTTTCTTT. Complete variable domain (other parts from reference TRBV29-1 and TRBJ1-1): SAVISQKPSRDICQRGTSLTIQCQVDSQVTMMFWYRQQPGQSLTLIATANQGSEATYESGFVIDKFPISRPNLTFSTLTVSNMSPEDSSIYLCSVITGTTNTEAFFGQGTRLTVV.

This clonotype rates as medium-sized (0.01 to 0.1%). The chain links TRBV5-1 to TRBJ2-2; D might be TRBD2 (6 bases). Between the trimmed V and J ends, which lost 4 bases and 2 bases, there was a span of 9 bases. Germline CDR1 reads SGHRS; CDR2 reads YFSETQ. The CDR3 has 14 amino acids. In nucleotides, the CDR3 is TGCGCCAGCAGCCCGGGACTTAACACCGGGGAGCTGTTTTTT. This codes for CASSPGLNTGELFF.

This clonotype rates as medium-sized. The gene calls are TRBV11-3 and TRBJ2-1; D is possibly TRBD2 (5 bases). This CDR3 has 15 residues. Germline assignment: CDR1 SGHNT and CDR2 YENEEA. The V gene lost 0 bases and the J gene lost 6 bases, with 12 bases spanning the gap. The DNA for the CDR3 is TGTGCCAGCAGCTTAGAAACTAGTTCGGTCAATGAGCAGTTCTTC. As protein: CASSLETSSVNEQFF.

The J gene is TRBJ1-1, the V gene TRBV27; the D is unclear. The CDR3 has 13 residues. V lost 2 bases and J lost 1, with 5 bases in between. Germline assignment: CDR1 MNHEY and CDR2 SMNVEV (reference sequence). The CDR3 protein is CASSLARNTEAFF. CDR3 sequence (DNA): TGTGCCAGCAGTTTAGCCAGGAACACTGAAGCTTTCTTT.

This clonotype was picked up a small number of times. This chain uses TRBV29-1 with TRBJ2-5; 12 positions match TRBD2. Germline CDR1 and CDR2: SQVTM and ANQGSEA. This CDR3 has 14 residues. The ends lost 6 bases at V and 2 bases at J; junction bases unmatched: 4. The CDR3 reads CSVVTSGGQETQYF. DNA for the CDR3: TGCAGCGTCGTGACTAGCGGGGGACAAGAGACCCAGTACTTC.

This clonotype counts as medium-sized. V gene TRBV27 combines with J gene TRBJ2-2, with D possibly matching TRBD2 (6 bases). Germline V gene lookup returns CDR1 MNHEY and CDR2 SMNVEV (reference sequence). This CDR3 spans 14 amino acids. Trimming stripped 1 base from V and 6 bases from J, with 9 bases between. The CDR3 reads CASSLYGGAGELFF. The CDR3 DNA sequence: TGTGCCAGCAGTTTATATGGCGGGGCCGGGGAGCTGTTTTTT.